The clone carrying this TCR beta chain was observed a single time. Its antigen is as yet unknown. Treatment defined: oral pan-JAK inhibitor, 5-10 mg twice daily. Peripheral blood samples and lesional scalp punch biopsies were obtained from alopecia areata patients. This specimen belongs to a study of CD8+ T cells in alopecia areata. Whole-study findings and limits: Scalp lesions, especially in alopecia totalis/universalis, had higher clonality than normal scalp. Tofacitinib produced a significant decrease in scalp clonality and in expanded CD8+ clones among the top 100.

cDNA prepared by RNA extraction and subsequent reverse transcription served as the template for sequencing. TCRdb's copy holds only in-frame clones and misses some; the assay was immunoSEQ multiplex PCR. This sample has under 350,000 clones, with 55% to 75% found just once. The material was CD4+ T cells sorted from blood, obtained at week 24, from a patient treated with tofacitinib. The receptor was isolated from a human donor with alopecia areata.

The CDR3 DNA is TGCAGCGTTGGATTTCGGGGGAACTCGAACTATGGCTACACCTTC. It is translated as CSVGFRGNSNYGYTF. This rearrangement joins TRBV29-1 to TRBJ1-2; TRBD1 is a possible D gene (5 bases). From germline, CDR1 is SQVTM and CDR2 ANQGSEA. The CDR3 length is 15 residues. The V gene lost 4 bases and the J gene lost 2 bases, with 17 bases spanning the gap. The whole variable domain, remainder taken from reference TRBV29-1 and TRBJ1-2, is SAVISQKPSRDICQRGTSLTIQCQVDSQVTMMFWYRQQPGQSLTLIATANQGSEATYESGFVIDKFPISRPNLTFSTLTVSNMSPEDSSIYLCSVGFRGNSNYGYTFGSGTRLTVV.